Following are 28 T cell receptor beta chains from one sample sequenced in a study of neurological immune-mediated disorders. One entry per CDR3 protein, called by TCRdb with MiXCR from the 5' RACE reads. The sample comprises 20,000 to 30,000 distinct CDR3 sequences, about an eighth of which are singletons, and about a sixth rests with the top ten. The sample taken for sequencing was PBMCs. All receptors come from a woman aged 35 to 49 with HTLV-1-associated myelopathy (HAM/TSP).

A note on this clonotype: A much bigger clone sits one base away, suggesting this may be a read error. The rearrangement links TRBV28 to TRBJ2-5; D gene ambiguous. CDR1 is MDHEN and CDR2 is SYDVKM in the germline V gene. The CDR3 runs 12 residues. The CDR3 here is CASNVFQETRYF. CDR3 nucleotide sequence: TGTGCCAGCAACGTGTTTCAAGAGACCCGGTACTTC. Supplemented by reference TRBV28 and TRBJ2-5, the full variable domain reads DVKVTQSSRYLVKRTGEKVFLECVQDMDHENMFWYRQDPGLGLRLIYFSYDVKMKEKGDIPEGYSVSREKKERFSLILESASTNQTSMYLCASNVFQETRYFGPGTRLLVL.

There are many counts of this clonotype. The chain has TRBV12-3 or TRBV12-4 and TRBJ2-2, with D perhaps given as TRBD1 or TRBD2 (5 bases each). V gave up 7 bases and J gave up 2 bases, with 11 bases separating them. CDR3 length: 14 residues. The CDR3 region has the DNA TGTGCCAGCAATTTGGGGGATAACACCGGGGAGCTGTTTTTT. Translated, it gives CASNLGDNTGELFF.

In its sample, this clonotype was seen many times. This chain uses TRBV20-1 with TRBJ2-5; no definite D call. Germline values: CDR1 DFQATT, CDR2 SNEGSKA (reference sequence). This CDR3 has 14 amino acids. The V gene lost 0 bases and the J gene lost 2 bases, with 10 bases spanning the gap. In DNA form, the CDR3 reads TGCAGTGCTAGAGACGCAGCGAGGCAAGAGACCCAGTACTTC. It translates to CSARDAARQETQYF.

This clonotype was seen repeatedly, ten times or more. This chain joins TRBV20-1 and TRBJ1-5, with TRBD1 matching over 8 bases. From germline, CDR1 is DFQATT and CDR2 SNEGSKA (reference sequence). J gave up 4 bases and V 4 bases, and 3 bases lay outside the gene matches. CDR3 size: 13 residues. CDR3 sequence (DNA): TGCAGTGCTACAGACAGGGGTAATCAGCCCCAGCATTTT. Translated: CSATDRGNQPQHF.

This clonotype was observed many times. The chain carries TRBV20-1 and TRBJ2-7, with D possibly being TRBD1 or TRBD2 (5 bases each). V lost 5 bases and J 3 bases, leaving 17 bases between the germline ends. This CDR3 is built from 14 residues. Germline CDR1 DFQATT, CDR2 SNEGSKA (reference sequence). The CDR3 sequence is CSAPERGANYEQYF. CDR3 DNA sequence: TGCAGTGCTCCTGAGAGGGGCGCGAACTACGAGCAGTACTTC.

This clonotype was counted at least ten times. The chain employs TRBV5-1 and TRBJ2-1, with TRBD1 identical over 9 bases. Germline V lookup: CDR1 SGHRS, CDR2 YFSETQ. Germline trimming cut 4 bases from V and 9 bases from J; bases unmatched to any gene: 5. The CDR3 spans 13 residues. CDR3 in DNA: TGCGCCAGCAGCCAGACAGGGGGTAGTGAGCAGTTCTTC. It encodes CASSQTGGSEQFF.

Many counts were recorded for this clonotype. This chain uses TRBV12-3 or TRBV12-4 with TRBJ2-5; 10 bases match TRBD1. Losses at the gene ends were 5 bases for V and 5 bases for J; bases not matched to a gene: 8. This CDR3 comprises 15 residues. CDR3 sequence: CASSGDRGRVETQYF. CDR3 nucleotides: TGTGCCAGCAGTGGCGACAGGGGGCGCGTGGAGACCCAGTACTTC.

This clonotype was detected many times. This rearrangement joins TRBV5-1 to TRBJ2-1; maybe TRBD2 (5 bases). This CDR3 has 12 amino acids. Germline V gene sequence: CDR1 SGHRS, CDR2 YFSETQ. V lost 4 bases, J lost 5 bases, and 7 bases lay in between. The DNA of the CDR3 is TGCGCCAGCAGCCCCGGGGACAATGAGCAGTTCTTC. Its translation: CASSPGDNEQFF.

This clonotype was seen at least ten times. CDR3 DNA: TGCAGTGCTAGAGATCGGGGGGGCCTTGGCACCGGGGAGCTGTTTTTT. This gives the protein CSARDRGGLGTGELFF. This chain links TRBV20-1 with TRBJ2-2, with 8 positions matching TRBD2. V lost 0 bases, J lost 4 bases, and 7 bases stayed unmatched. Germline-derived CDR1 and CDR2 are DFQATT and SNEGSKA (reference sequence). This CDR3 has 16 amino acids.

V and J are TRBV6-5 and TRBJ2-3; D may match TRBD1 or TRBD2 (5 bases each). CDR3 length equals 16 residues. CDR1 is MNHEY and CDR2 is SVGAGI in the germline V gene. The CDR3 region is CASCYSRGVGPDTQYF. In DNA, the CDR3 is TGTGCTAGCTGTTACTCGAGAGGGGTGGGTCCAGATACGCAGTATTTT.

This clonotype was observed at least ten times. The chain employs TRBV2 and TRBJ2-3; D call uncertain. CDR1 is SNHLY, CDR2 FYNNEI, per germline. CDR3 length: 13 amino acids. V lost 4 bases to trimming and J lost 5 bases, with 10 bases between them. The CDR3 reads CASSAGNRDTQYF. CDR3 DNA: TGTGCCAGCAGTGCCGGAAACAGAGATACGCAGTATTTT.

The chain employs TRBV29-1 and TRBJ2-1; 11 bases map to TRBD2. Germline CDR1 reads SQVTM; CDR2 reads ANQGSEA. The CDR3 consists of 15 residues. The CDR3 region has the DNA TGCGTCCTACCCGGGACTAGCGGCTCCTACAATGAGCAGTTCTTC. Protein sequence: CVLPGTSGSYNEQFF.

J is TRBJ1-4 and V is TRBV18, with D maybe TRBD1 (6 bases). The germline V and J ends were trimmed by 6 bases and 5 bases, with 19 bases remaining between them. CDR1 and CDR2 from the germline V gene are KGHSH and LQKENI. This CDR3 comprises 16 residues. Here the CDR3 DNA reads TGTGCCAGCTCCCCCACCGCAGGGGTGATAAATGAAAAACTGTTTTTT. Amino acid sequence: CASSPTAGVINEKLFF.

For the CDR3, the DNA is TGCAGTACCACAGGGGGACCCGGGGAGCTGTTTTTT. Protein sequence: CSTTGGPGELFF. J is TRBJ2-2 and V is TRBV20-1; 8 bases are shared with TRBD1. This CDR3 is 12 amino acids long. V shed 8 bases, J shed 6 bases, and the junction held 5 bases outside the gene matches. Per the germline V gene, CDR1 is DFQATT and CDR2 is SNEGSKA (reference sequence).

In its sample, this clonotype was seen many times. V and J are TRBV20-1 and TRBJ1-1; D ambiguous. This CDR3 is 12 amino acids long. CDR1 is DFQATT and CDR2 is SNEGSKA in the germline V gene (reference sequence). V lost 7 bases and J 5 bases, leaving 14 bases between the germline ends. The CDR3 loop reads CSVRRGVTEAFF. The CDR3 bases are TGCAGTGTCCGGAGAGGAGTTACTGAAGCTTTCTTT.

This clonotype appeared many times. The chain couples TRBV5-1 to TRBJ1-6; possibly TRBD1 for D (6 bases). Germline-derived CDR1 and CDR2 are SGHRS and YFSETQ. V was clipped by 0 bases and J by 9 bases, with 10 bases between them. This CDR3 is 14 amino acids long. The CDR3, as DNA: TGCGCCAGCAGCTTGGCAGGGGTTGCTTCACCCCTCCACTTT. Amino acids: CASSLAGVASPLHF.

The chain uses TRBV6-6 and TRBJ1-5, with D uncertain. With the DNA end fitting TRBJ2-3 better, the J assignment may be wrong. The CDR3 totals 14 residues. The germline CDR1 and CDR2 sequences are MNHNY and SVGAGI (reference sequence). The CDR3 here is CASSYGLNEQPQYF. The CDR3 region has the DNA TGTGCCAGCAGTTACGGCCTCAATGAGCAGCCCCAGTATTTT.

This clonotype was detected many times. At one end, the junction sequence differs from germline, possibly due to a read error. The V and J genes are TRBV29-1 and TRBJ2-1; D unresolved. The CDR3 has 11 residues. CDR1 and CDR2 (germline): SQVTM, ANQGSEA. CDR3 in amino acids: CSVASSNEQFF. CDR3 coding DNA: TGCAGCGTTGCTTCCTCCAATGAGCAGTTCTTC.

This clonotype has at least ten counts. The chain links TRBV25-1 to TRBJ2-5; unclear D gene. The germline gives CDR1 MGHDK, CDR2 SYGVNS. The CDR3 has 11 amino acids. V lost 1 base and J 5 bases, leaving 2 bases between the germline ends. This chain's CDR3 is CASSEWETQYF. CDR3 nucleotide sequence: TGTGCCAGCAGTGAATGGGAGACCCAGTACTTC.

This clonotype has a count of ten or more. The rearrangement uses TRBV5-5 and TRBJ2-3; 7 bases fit TRBD2. The CDR3 is 11 amino acids. The germline CDR1 and CDR2 sequences are SGHKS and YYEKEE (reference sequence). V was clipped by 4 bases and J by 12 bases; unmatched bases: 5. CDR3 in DNA: TGTGCCAGCAGCCGGGAGGACGATCAGTATTTT. This gives the protein CASSREDDQYF.

This clonotype has at least ten counts. CDR3: CASSQDPQRPQYF. The CDR3 DNA sequence: TGTGCCAGCAGCCAAGATCCTCAAAGACCTCAGTACTTC. This chain joins TRBV4-2 and TRBJ2-5; D not resolved. CDR1 LGHNA and CDR2 YNFKEQ come from the germline V gene. V lost 0 bases, J lost 11 bases, and 13 bases lay in between. The CDR3 length is 13 residues.

This clonotype appeared many times. The gene calls are TRBV10-2 and TRBJ1-1; D possibly corresponds to TRBD1 (5 bases). Trimming left V 5 bases short and J 5 bases short, with 12 bases between. Germline V gene lookup returns CDR1 WSHSY and CDR2 SAAADI. CDR3 size: 13 residues. CDR3 residues: CASSSQGITEAFF. As DNA, the CDR3 is TGCGCCAGCAGTAGTCAGGGAATAACTGAAGCTTTCTTT.

This clonotype occurred many times. The chain employs TRBV12-3 or TRBV12-4 and TRBJ1-4; D is perhaps TRBD1 (5 bases). The CDR3 runs to 14 residues. Trimming pared 6 bases from V and 8 bases from J, leaving 16 bases between. In DNA form, the CDR3 reads TGTGCCAGCAGCCAGGGTCCCCTCGGAGAAAAACTGTTTTTT. Its translation is CASSQGPLGEKLFF.

This clonotype has more than one count but fewer than ten. This chain uses TRBV11-2 with TRBJ2-1; 7 nucleotides agree with TRBD2. The V gene's germline CDR1 is SGHAT and CDR2 FQNNGV. The CDR3 consists of 15 residues. Trimming removed 5 bases from V and 4 bases from J; junction bases left unmatched: 8. The CDR3 is CASSLVLAEYNEQFF. CDR3 nucleotides: TGTGCCAGCAGCCTAGTCCTAGCGGAATACAATGAGCAGTTCTTC.

This clonotype was counted many times. This rearrangement joins TRBV20-1 to TRBJ2-2, with 15 bases that match TRBD2. Trimming took 7 bases from V and 8 from J; bases not matched to a gene: 5. The germline CDR1 and CDR2 sequences are DFQATT and SNEGSKA (reference sequence). The CDR3 is 14 residues long. The CDR3 region has the DNA TGCAGTGTCCGGACTAGCGGGGGGGCGGGGGAGCTGTTTTTT. It is translated as CSVRTSGGAGELFF.

Sample share makes this clonotype medium-sized. The rearrangement joins TRBV5-1 to TRBJ2-5; D call uncertain. Looked up from germline, CDR1 is SGHRS and CDR2 is YFSETQ. Trimming cost V 0 bases and J 0 bases, with 9 bases left between them. The CDR3 length is 15 residues. The CDR3 bases are TGCGCCAGCAGCTTGGTGCAGGTAGACCAAGAGACCCAGTACTTC. Translated: CASSLVQVDQETQYF.

V usage is TRBV5-1 and J usage is TRBJ2-1, with 9 bases identical to TRBD2. V gave up 3 bases and J gave up 5 bases; unmatched junction bases: 6. The CDR3 spans 15 residues. CDR1 and CDR2 from the germline V gene are SGHRS and YFSETQ. In DNA, the CDR3 is TGCGCCAGCAGCTCGCGGGGGGGGTCGAACAATGAGCAGTTCTTC. The encoded protein is CASSSRGGSNNEQFF.

The sample holds many counts of this clonotype. J is TRBJ2-3 and V is TRBV5-1; D remains unclear. The CDR3 is 11 residues long. Germline loops: CDR1 SGHRS, CDR2 YFSETQ. The ends were cut back, 5 bases at V and 5 bases at J, with 6 bases in the middle. The CDR3 DNA is TGCGCCAGCAGACTCAAAGATACGCAGTATTTT. It encodes CASRLKDTQYF.